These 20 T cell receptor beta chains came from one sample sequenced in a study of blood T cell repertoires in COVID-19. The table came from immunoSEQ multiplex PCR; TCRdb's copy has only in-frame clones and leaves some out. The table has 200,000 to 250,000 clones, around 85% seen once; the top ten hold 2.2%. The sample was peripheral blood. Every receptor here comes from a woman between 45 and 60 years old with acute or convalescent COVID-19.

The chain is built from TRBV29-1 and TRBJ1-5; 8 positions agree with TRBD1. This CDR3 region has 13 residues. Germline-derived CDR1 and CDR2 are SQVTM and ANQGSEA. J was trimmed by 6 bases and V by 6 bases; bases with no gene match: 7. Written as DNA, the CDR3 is TGCAGCGTCGGACAGGGCATAAGTCAGCCCCAGCATTTT. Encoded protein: CSVGQGISQPQHF.

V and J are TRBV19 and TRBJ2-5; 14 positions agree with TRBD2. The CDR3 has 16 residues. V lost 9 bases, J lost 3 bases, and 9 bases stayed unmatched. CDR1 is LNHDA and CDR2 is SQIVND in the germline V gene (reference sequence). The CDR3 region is CASRGWGLAGEETQYF. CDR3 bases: TGTGCCAGCCGGGGGTGGGGACTAGCGGGAGAAGAGACCCAGTACTTC.

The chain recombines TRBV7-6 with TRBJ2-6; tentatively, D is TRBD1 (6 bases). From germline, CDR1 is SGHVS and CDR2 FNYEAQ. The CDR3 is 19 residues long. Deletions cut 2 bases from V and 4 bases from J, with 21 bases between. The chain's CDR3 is CASSLTGTQYPIGANVLTF. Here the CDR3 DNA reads TGTGCCAGCAGCTTAACAGGGACCCAATACCCTATCGGGGCCAACGTCCTGACTTTC. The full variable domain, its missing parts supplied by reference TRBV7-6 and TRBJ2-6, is GAGVSQSPRYKVTKRGQDVALRCDPISGHVSLYWYRQALGQGPEFLTYFNYEAQQDKSGLPNDRFSAERPEGSISTLTIQRTEQRDSAMYRCASSLTGTQYPIGANVLTFGAGSRLTVL.

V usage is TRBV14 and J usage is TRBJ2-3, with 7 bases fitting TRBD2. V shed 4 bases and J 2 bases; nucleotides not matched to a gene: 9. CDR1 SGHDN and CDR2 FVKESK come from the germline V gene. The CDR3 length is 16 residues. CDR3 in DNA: TGTGCCAGCAGCCCCTTGGCGGGGGACCACACAGATACGCAGTATTTT. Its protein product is CASSPLAGDHTDTQYF. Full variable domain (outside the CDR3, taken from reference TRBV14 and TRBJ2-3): EAGVTQFPSHSVIEKGQTVTLRCDPISGHDNLYWYRRVMGKEIKFLLHFVKESKQDESGMPNNRFLAERTGGTYSTLKVQPAELEDSGVYFCASSPLAGDHTDTQYFGPGTRLTVL.

As DNA, the CDR3 is TGTGCCAGTAGCCACGGACATGAAGCTTTCTTT. Translated, it gives CASSHGHEAFF. The chain recombines TRBV19 with TRBJ1-1, with D possibly TRBD1 on 5 matching bases. CDR1 LNHDA and CDR2 SQIVND come from the germline V gene (reference sequence). The V gene lost 6 bases and the J gene lost 7 bases, with 9 bases spanning the gap. The CDR3 contains 11 residues.

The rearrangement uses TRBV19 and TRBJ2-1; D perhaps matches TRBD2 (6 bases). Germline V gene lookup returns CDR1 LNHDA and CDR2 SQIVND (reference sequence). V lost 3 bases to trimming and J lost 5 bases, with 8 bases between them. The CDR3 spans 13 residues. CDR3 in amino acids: CASSIRENNEQFF. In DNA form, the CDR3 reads TGTGCCAGTAGTATCCGGGAGAACAATGAGCAGTTCTTC. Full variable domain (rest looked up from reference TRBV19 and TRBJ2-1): DGGITQSPKYLFRKEGQNVTLSCEQNLNHDAMYWYRQDPGQGLRLIYYSQIVNDFQKGDIAEGYSVSREKKESFPLTVTSAQKNPTAFYLCASSIRENNEQFFGPGTRLTVL.

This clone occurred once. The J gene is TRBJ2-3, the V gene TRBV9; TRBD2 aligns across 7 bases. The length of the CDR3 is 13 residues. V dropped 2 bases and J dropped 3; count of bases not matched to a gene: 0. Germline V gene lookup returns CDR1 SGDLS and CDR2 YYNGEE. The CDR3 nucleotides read TGTGCCAGCAGCGTGGGAGGGACAGATACGCAGTATTTT. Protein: CASSVGGTDTQYF.

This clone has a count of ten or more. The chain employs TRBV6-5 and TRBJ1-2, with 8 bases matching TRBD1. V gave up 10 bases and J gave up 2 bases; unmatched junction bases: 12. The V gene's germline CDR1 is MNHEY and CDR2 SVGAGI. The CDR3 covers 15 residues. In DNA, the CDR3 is TGTGCCAACTGGGACGGACAGGGTCAAAACTATGGCTACACCTTC. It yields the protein CANWDGQGQNYGYTF.

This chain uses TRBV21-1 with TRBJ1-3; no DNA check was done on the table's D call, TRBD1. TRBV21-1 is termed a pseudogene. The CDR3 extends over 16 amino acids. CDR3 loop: CASSKGQPYTENTIYF. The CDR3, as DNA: TGTGCCAGCAGCAAGGGACAGCCATACACTGAGAACACCATATATTTT.

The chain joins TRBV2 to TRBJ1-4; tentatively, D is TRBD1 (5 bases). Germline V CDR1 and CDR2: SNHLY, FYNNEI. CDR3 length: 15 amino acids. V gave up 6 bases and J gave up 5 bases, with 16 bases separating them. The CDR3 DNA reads TGTGCCAGCAGCCTGGGCCGGGGGGAAAATGAAAAACTGTTTTTT. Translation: CASSLGRGENEKLFF. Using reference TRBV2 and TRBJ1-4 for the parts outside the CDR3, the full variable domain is EPEVTQTPSHQVTQMGQEVILRCVPISNHLYFYWYRQILGQKVEFLVSFYNNEISEKSEIFDDQFSVERPDGSNFTLKIRSTKLEDSAMYFCASSLGRGENEKLFFGSGTQLSVL.

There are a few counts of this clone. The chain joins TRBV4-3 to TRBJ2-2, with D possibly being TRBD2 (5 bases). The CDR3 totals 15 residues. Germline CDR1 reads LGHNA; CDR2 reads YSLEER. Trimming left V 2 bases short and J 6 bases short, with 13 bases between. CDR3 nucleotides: TGCGCCAGCAGCCAACGGGGAGTCGGGTCCGGGGAGCTGTTTTTT. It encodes CASSQRGVGSGELFF.

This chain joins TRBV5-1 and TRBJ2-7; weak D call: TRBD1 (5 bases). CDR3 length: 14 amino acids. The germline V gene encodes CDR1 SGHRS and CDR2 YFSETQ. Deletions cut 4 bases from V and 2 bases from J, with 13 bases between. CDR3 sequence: CASSLQAATYEQYF. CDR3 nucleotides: TGCGCCAGCAGCCTACAGGCAGCCACCTACGAGCAGTACTTC. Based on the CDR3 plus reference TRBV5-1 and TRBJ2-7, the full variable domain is KAGVTQTPRYLIKTRGQQVTLSCSPISGHRSVSWYQQTPGQGLQFLFEYFSETQRNKGNFPGRFSGRQFSNSRSEMNVSTLELGDSALYLCASSLQAATYEQYFGPGTRLTVT.

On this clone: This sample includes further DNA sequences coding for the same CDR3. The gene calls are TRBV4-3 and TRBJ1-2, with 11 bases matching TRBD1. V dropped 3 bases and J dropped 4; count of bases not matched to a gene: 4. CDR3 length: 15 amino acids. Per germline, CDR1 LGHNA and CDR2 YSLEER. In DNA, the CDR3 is TGCGCCAGCAGCCAGGACAGGGGGCAGAGCTATGGCTACACCTTC. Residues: CASSQDRGQSYGYTF.

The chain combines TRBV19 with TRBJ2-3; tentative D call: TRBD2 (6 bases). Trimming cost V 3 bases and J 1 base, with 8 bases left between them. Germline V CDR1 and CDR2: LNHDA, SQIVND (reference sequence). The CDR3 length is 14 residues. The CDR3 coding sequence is TGTGCCAGTAGTATGATAGCGGGCACAGATACGCAGTATTTT. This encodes CASSMIAGTDTQYF.

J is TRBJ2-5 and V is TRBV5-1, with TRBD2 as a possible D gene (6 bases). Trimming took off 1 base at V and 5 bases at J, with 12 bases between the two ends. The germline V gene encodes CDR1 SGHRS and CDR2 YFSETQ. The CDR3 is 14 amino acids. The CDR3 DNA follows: TGCGCCAGCAGCTTGATGGGGGGTGATGAGACCCAGTACTTC. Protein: CASSLMGGDETQYF.

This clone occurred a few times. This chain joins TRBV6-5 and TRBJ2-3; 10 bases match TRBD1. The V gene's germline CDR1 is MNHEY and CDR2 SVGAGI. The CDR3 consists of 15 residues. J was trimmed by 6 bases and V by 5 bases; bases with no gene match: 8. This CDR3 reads CASSTDRGEMDTQYF. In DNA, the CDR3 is TGTGCCAGCAGTACGGACAGGGGGGAAATGGATACGCAGTATTTT.

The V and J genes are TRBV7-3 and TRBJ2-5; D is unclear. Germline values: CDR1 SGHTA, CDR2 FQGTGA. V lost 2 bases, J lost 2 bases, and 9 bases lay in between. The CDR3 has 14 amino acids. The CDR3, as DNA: TGTGCCAGCAGCTTATTGGCAGGACAAGAGACCCAGTACTTC. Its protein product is CASSLLAGQETQYF.

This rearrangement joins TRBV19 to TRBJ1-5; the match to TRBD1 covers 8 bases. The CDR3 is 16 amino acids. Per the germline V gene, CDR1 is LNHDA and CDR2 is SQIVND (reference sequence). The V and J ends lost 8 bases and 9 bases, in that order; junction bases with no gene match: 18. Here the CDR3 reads CASEGPRDRRLRPQHF. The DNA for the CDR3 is TGTGCCAGTGAAGGACCCCGGGACAGGCGGTTGCGGCCCCAGCATTTT.

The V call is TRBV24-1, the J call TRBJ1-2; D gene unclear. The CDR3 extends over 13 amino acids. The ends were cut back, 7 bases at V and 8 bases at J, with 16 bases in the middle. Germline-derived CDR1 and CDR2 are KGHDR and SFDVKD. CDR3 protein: CATRYQTPGGYTF. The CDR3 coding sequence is TGTGCCACCAGGTATCAGACCCCCGGGGGCTACACCTTC.

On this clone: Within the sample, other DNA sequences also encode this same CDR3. DNA for the CDR3: TGTGCCAGCAGCCCACCGGGACAGATGAACACTGAAGCTTTCTTT. Translated, it gives CASSPPGQMNTEAFF. The chain couples TRBV7-9 to TRBJ1-1; 7 bases are shared with TRBD1. The germline CDR1 and CDR2 sequences are SEHNR and FQNEAQ (reference sequence). Germline trimming cut 5 bases from V and 0 bases from J; bases unmatched to any gene: 6. The length of the CDR3 is 15 residues.